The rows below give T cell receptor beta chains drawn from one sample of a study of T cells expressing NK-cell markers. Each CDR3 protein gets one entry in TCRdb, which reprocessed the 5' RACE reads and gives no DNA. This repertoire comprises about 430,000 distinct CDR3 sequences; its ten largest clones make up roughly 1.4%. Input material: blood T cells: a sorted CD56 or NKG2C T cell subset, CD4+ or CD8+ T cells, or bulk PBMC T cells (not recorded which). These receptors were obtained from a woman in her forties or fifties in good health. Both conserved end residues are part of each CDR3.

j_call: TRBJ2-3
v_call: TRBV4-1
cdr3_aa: CASSPYTGRRNTDTQYF

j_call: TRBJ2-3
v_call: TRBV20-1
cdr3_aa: CSRGLEADTQYF

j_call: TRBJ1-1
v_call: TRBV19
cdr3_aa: CASSFGAGAFF

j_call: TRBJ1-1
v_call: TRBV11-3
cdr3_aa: CASSLDTEVAFF

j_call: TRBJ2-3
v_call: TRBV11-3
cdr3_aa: CASGKMGTDTQYF

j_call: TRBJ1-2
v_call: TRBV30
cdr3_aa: CAWKERGGYTF

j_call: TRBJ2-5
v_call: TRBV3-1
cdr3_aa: CASSQSGAGGFSQETQYF

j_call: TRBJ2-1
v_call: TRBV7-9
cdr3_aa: CASSLGGLRTGELWQFF

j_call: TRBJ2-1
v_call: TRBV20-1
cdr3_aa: CSASGRTSGKNRDYNEQFF

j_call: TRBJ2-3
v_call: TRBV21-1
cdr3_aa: CASPQGGITDTQYF

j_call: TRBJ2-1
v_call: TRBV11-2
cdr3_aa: CASSLALRLAGGQNEQFF

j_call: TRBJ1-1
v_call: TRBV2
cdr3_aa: CASSMLMNTEAFF

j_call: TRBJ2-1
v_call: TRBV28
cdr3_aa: CASSLVPRSYNEQFF

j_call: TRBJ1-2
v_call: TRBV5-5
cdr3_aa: CASSLAEGQFLYGYTF

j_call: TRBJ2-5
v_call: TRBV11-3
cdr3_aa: CASSLDIKGVQETQYF

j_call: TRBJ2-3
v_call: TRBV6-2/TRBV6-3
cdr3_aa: CASSYSMGTGTTDTQYF

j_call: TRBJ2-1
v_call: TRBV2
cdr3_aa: CASCLEDFTYNEQFF

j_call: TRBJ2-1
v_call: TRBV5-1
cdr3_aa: CASSFPGLAGFHNEQFF

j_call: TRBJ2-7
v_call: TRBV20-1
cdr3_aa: CSARNPIAGGAEQYF

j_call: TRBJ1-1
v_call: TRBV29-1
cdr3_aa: CSAPPRVGSNTEAFF

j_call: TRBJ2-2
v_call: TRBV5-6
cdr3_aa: CASSLMGLAGAGELFF

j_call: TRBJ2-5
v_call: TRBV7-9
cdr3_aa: CASSRVSETQYF

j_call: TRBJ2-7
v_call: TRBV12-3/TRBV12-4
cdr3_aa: CASSPARVSYEQYF

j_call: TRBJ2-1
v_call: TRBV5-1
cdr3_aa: CASSFLASGSGNEQFF

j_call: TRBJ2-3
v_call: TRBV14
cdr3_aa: CASGLRGGLGQYF

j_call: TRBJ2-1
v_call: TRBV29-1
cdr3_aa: CSVEPGMTYNEQFF

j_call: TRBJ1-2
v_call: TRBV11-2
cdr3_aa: CASSFRQKGYTF

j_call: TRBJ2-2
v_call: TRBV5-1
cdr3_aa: CASSKEGRNTGELFF

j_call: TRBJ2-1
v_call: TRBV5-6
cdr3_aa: CASSPPAVYNEQFF

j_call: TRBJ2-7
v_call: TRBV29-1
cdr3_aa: CSVYLAGIWGEQYF

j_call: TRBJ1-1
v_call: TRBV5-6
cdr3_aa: CASSPSFQLRDTEAFF

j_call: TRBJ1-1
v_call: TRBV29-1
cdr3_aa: CSLLETGVGEAFF

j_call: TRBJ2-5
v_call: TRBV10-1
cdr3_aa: CASSGQGTVAQYF

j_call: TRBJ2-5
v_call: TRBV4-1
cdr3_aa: CASRPQGTQETQYF

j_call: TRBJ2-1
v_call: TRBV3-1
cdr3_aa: CASSQTGLAGVSEQFF

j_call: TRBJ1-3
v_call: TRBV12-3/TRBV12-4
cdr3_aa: CASTLIRSGNTIYF

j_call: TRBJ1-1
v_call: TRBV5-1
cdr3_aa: CASSLNGGRPEAFF